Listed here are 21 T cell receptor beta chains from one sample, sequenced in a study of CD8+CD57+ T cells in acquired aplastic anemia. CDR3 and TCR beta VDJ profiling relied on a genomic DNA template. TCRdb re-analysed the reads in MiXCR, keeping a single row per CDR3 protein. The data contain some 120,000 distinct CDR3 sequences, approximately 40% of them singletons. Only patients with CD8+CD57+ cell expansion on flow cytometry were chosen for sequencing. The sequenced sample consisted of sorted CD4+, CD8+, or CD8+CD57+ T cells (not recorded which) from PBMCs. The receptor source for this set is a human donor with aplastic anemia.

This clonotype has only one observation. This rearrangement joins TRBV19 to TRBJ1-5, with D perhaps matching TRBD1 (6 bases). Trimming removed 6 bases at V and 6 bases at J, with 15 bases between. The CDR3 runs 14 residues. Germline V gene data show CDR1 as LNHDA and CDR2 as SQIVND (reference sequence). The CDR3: CASSMLQGVQPQHF. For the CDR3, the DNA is TGTGCCAGTAGCATGCTACAGGGAGTTCAGCCCCAGCATTTT.

In DNA form, the CDR3 reads TGCGCCAGCAGCTTGGTTGGACAGGGGGTGAGGAATGAGCAGTTCTTC. It yields the protein CASSLVGQGVRNEQFF. The V and J genes are TRBV5-1 and TRBJ2-1, with 10 bases lining up with TRBD1. The CDR3 has 16 amino acids. Germline assignment: CDR1 SGHRS and CDR2 YFSETQ. The junction had 7 bases not matched to a gene; V was cut back by 0 bases and J by 7 bases. Full variable domain (rest looked up from reference TRBV5-1 and TRBJ2-1): KAGVTQTPRYLIKTRGQQVTLSCSPISGHRSVSWYQQTPGQGLQFLFEYFSETQRNKGNFPGRFSGRQFSNSRSEMNVSTLELGDSALYLCASSLVGQGVRNEQFFGPGTRLTVL.

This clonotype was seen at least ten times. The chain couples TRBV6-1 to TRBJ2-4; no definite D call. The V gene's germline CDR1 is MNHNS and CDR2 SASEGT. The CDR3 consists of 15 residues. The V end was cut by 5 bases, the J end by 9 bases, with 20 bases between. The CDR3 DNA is TGTGCCAGCAGTAGAGAATATTGGGCCATGAGCATTCAGTACTTC. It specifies CASSREYWAMSIQYF.

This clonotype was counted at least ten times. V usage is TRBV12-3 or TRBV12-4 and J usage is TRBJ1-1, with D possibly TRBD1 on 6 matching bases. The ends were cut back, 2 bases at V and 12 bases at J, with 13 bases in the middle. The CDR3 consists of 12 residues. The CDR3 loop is CASSLLQGMTFF. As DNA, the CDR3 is TGTGCCAGCAGTTTATTACAGGGTATGACTTTCTTT.

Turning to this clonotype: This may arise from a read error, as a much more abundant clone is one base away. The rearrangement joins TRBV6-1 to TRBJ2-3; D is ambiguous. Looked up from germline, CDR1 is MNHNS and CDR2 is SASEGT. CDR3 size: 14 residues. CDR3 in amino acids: CGSSERRGTDTQYF. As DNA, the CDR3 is TGTGGCAGCAGTGAACGGCGCGGCACAGATACGCAGTATTTT.

CDR3: CASSLGGLGNTEAFF. The CDR3, as DNA: TGTGCCAGCAGCTTGGGGGGCTTGGGGAACACTGAAGCTTTCTTT. The V gene is TRBV5-4, the J gene TRBJ1-1, with TRBD1 as a possible D gene (5 bases). V was cut by 0 bases and J by 1 base, with 10 bases left in between. Germline CDR1 reads SGHNT; CDR2 reads YYREEE (reference sequence). The CDR3 extends over 15 amino acids.

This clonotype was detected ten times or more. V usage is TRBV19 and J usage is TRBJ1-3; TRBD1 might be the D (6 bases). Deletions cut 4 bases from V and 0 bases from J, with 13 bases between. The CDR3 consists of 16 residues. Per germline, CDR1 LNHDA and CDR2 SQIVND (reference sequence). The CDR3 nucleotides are TGTGCCAGTAGTAGCGGACAGACGAGCTCTGGAAACACCATATATTTT. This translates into CASSSGQTSSGNTIYF.

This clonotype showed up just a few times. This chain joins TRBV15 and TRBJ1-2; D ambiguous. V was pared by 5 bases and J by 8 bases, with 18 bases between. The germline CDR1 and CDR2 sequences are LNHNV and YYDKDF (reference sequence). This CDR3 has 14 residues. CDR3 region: CATSPDRGRRGYTF. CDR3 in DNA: TGTGCCACCAGCCCTGATCGAGGGCGGCGGGGCTACACCTTC.

CDR3 amino acids: CATKTGGYNEQFF. In nucleotides, the CDR3 is TGTGCCACAAAGACAGGGGGCTACAATGAGCAGTTCTTC. The J gene is TRBJ2-1, the V gene TRBV15; the match to TRBD1 covers 9 bases. The CDR3 is made up of 13 amino acids. Germline trimming cut 9 bases from V and 3 bases from J; bases unmatched to any gene: 3. CDR1 and CDR2 from the germline V gene are LNHNV and YYDKDF (reference sequence).

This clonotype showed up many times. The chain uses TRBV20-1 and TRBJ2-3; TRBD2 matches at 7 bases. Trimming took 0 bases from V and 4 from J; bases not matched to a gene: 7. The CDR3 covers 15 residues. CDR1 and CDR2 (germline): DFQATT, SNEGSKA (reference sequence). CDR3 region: CSARDGAGRADTQYF. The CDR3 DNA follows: TGCAGTGCTAGAGATGGGGCAGGGAGGGCAGATACGCAGTATTTT.

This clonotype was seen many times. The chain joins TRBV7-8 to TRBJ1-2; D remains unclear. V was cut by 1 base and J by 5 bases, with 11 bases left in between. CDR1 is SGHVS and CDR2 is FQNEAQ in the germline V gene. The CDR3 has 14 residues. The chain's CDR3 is CASSLGLSLYGYTF. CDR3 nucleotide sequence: TGTGCCAGCAGCTTAGGTCTCAGCCTTTATGGCTACACCTTC.

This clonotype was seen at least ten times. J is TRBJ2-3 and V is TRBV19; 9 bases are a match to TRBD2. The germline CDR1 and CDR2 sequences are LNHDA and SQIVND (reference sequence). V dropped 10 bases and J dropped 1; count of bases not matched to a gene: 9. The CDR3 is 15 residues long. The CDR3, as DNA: TGTGCCACAAAAATTAGCGGGGGCCGCACAGATACGCAGTATTTT. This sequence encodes CATKISGGRTDTQYF.

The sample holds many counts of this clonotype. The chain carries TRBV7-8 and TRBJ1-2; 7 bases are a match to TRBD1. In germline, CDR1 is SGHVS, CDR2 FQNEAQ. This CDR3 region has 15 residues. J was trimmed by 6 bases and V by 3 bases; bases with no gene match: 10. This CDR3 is CASSLSRGTANGYTF. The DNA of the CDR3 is TGTGCCAGCAGCTTGTCGAGGGGGACAGCAAATGGCTACACCTTC.

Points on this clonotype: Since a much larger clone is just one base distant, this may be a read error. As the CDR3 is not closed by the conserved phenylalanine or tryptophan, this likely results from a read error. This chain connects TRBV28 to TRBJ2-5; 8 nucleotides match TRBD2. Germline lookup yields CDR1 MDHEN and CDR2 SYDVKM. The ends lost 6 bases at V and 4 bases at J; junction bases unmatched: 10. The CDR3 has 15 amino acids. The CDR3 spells CASSSSGGLGETQYL. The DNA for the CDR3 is TGTGCCAGCAGCTCCTCGGGGGGGCTGGGAGAGACCCAGTACCTC.

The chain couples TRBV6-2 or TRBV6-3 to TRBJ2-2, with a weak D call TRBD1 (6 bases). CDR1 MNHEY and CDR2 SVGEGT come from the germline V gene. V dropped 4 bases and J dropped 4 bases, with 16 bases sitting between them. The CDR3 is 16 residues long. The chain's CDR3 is CASSLYRTASTGELFF. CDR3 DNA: TGTGCCAGCAGTTTATACCGGACAGCGAGCACCGGGGAGCTGTTTTTT.

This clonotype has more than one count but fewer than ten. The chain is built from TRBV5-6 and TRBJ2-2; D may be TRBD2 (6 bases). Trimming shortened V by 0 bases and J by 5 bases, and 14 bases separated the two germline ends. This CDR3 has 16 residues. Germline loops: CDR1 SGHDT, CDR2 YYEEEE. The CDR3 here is CASSLAGGGGTGELFF. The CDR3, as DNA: TGTGCCAGCAGCTTGGCCGGGGGTGGGGGTACCGGGGAGCTGTTTTTT.

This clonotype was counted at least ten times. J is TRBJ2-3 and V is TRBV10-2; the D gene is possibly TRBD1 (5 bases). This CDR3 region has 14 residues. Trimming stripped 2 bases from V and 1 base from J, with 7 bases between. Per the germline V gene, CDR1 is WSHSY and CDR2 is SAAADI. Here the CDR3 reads CASSERGRTDTQYF. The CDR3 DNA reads TGCGCCAGCAGTGAGAGGGGCCGCACAGATACGCAGTATTTT.

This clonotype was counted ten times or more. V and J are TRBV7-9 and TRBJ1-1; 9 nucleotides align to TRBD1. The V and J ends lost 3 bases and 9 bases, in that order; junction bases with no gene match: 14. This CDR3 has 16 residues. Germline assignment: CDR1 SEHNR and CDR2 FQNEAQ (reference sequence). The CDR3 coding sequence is TGTGCCAGCAGCTTCCCGGGACAGGGAGCAAAGGATAAAGCTTTCTTT. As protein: CASSFPGQGAKDKAFF.

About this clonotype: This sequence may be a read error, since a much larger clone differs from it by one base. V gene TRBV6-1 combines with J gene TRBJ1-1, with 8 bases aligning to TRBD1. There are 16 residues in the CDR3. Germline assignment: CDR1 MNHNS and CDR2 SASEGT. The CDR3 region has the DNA TGTGCCAGCAGCCCCACAGGGGGTACGTGGAACACTGAAACTTTCTTT. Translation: CASSPTGGTWNTETFF.

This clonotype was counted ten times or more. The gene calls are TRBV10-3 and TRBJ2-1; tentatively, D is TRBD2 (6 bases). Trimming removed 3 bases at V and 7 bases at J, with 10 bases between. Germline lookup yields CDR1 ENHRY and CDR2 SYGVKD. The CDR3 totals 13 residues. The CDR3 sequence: CAISELAANEQFF. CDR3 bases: TGTGCCATCAGTGAATTAGCGGCAAATGAGCAGTTCTTC.

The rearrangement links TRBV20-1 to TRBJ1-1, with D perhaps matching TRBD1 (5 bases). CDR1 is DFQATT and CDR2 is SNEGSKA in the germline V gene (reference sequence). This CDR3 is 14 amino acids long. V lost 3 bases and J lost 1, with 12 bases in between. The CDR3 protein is CSARGAGTNTEAFF. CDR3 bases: TGCAGTGCTAGGGGTGCAGGGACGAACACTGAAGCTTTCTTT.